The entry below gives a single TCR beta chain sequence along with its context. This receptor's antigen is unknown. The record has no base qualities; no much larger clone is one base away. Taken from cysteine to phenylalanine, the CDR3 has 15 residues. Kept here is only the CDR3 DNA, which spans 45 bases and is read in frame from base 1. The trim is 1 base for V and 0 bases for J, with a gap of 8 bases between the germline ends. The germline V gene encodes CDR1 SGHTA and CDR2 FQGTGA. The data derive from a study of T cell clones after liver transplantation (dated by TCRdb to between 2018 and 2020). At the level of the whole study: The samples were obtained from ITN030ST, a randomized trial that attempted immunosuppression withdrawal within 2 years after liver transplantation. Donor-reactive T cell clones were identified using TCRbeta sequencing after a pre-transplant mixed lymphocyte reaction and were then followed in post-transplant blood. As an antigen-independent comparator for the donor-reactive sequences, third party-reactive TCRbeta sequences from pre-transplant MLRs were identified as well. Of the eight recipients, a few were HCV-positive, while the remaining recipients had been transplanted for non-autoimmune, non-viral indications. Subjects received no induction therapy and standard immunosuppression until randomization at 12-24 months post-transplant. Tolerance was defined as complete immunosuppression withdrawal for at least one year with no rise in liver enzymes beyond twice the upper limit of normal. Blood samples were taken pre-transplant, pre-randomization before withdrawal, and post-randomization after full withdrawal or failed withdrawal. A cohort of 8 liver transplant recipients was studied, of whom 3 were classified as tolerant and 5 as non-tolerant. Here is what the overall study found, with its caveats: Because allograft tissue specimens were not available, migration of donor-reactive T cells into the graft, rather than deletion, may have occurred. Low numbers of available donor cells limited the measurable donor-reactive repertoire in a couple of subjects. The conclusions were preliminary, being limited by small, heterogeneous patient numbers and by non-standardized post-transplant time points. In most of the 8 subjects, circulating donor-reactive CD4 TCRbeta sequences decreased significantly after transplant, regardless of tolerance or HCV status. The decline in donor-reactive sequences exceeded the decline in third party-reactive sequences, suggesting partial antigen-specific deletion that was unrelated to withdrawal success. When repertoire turnover was taken into account, detection of donor-reactive sequences was significantly reduced in 7 of 8 subjects for CD4 and in 8 of 8 subjects for CD8.

What the time point label conveys for this sample: pre-transplant. Thawed unstimulated PBMCs were stained for CD3, CD4 and CD8 and FACS-sorted into CD3+CD4+ and CD3+CD8+ populations. All 8 studied subjects were randomized to immunosuppression withdrawal. The Qiagen DNeasy Blood and Tissue Kit was used for isolation of genomic DNA. High-throughput TCRbeta CDR3 sequencing of frozen genomic DNA was performed by immunoSEQ, including PCR amplification, mapping, bias correction and internal controls. Turning to the authors' computational methods: Only productive rearrangements were retained, and each unique TCRbeta sequence was defined by its CDR3 nucleotide sequence together with its V and J gene. For classification of a sequence as donor-reactive, at least 5-fold expansion in CFSE-low cells relative to unstimulated pre-transplant cells and a frequency of at least 0.01% were required. Minimum frequency thresholds were set for each subject on the basis of the unstimulated sample with the lowest template count, so that a detection power of at least 90% was ensured. Jensen-Shannon divergence between the top 1000 TCRbeta sequences after and before transplant was used to measure repertoire turnover. Two-sided Fisher's exact tests were used to test for changes in the detection of donor-reactive sequences. In its TCRdb copy, this immuneACCESS table keeps in-frame sequences only and misses some clones. Where compared with another copy, unresolved V genes explain less than half of these, and the others have no known cause. Clonal size and the V and J genes are those of that table, whereas D and trimming came from the DNA. For this sample the table gives around 100,000 clones, of which 82% were detected only once. The ten largest clones represent 0.99% of the sample.

Sequencing used CD4+ T cells from blood, obtained before liver transplant. This sequence uses TRBV7-3 and TRBJ2-3; possibly the D gene is TRBD1, per 5 matching bases. This clonotype originated in a human donor who received a liver transplant. The DNA sequence follows: TGTGCCAGCAGCTTAATTGGGGCTAGCACAGATACGCAGTATTTT. The resulting protein is CASSLIGASTDTQYF.